This T cell receptor beta chain was sequenced for a study of shared T cell receptors in the human thymus. Sequencing used immunoSEQ multiplex PCR; TCRdb keeps in-frame clones, though not all of them. The sample contains 550,000 to 800,000 clones, approximately 85% of which appear only once. CDR1 MRHNA and CDR2 SNTAGT come from the germline V gene. This CDR3 has 13 amino acids. Trimming removed 4 bases at V and 7 bases at J, with 8 bases between. The data also belong to a second study, concerning human thymus T cells. As reported in that work: Resections that were taken during corrective heart surgery supplied the thymus tissue. Among thymic and blood repertoires, usage of V and J genes appeared biased. Related work showed strongly overlapping thymic repertoires across unrelated individuals.

The rearrangement links TRBV6-4 to TRBJ1-6; no clear D. The TCR sequence derives from a girl less than two years old with a congenital heart defect. Sequencing was carried out using thymocytes. CDR3 DNA sequence: TGTGCCAGCAGTGGAGGGATCAATTCACCCCTCCACTTT. Its protein product is CASSGGINSPLHF.